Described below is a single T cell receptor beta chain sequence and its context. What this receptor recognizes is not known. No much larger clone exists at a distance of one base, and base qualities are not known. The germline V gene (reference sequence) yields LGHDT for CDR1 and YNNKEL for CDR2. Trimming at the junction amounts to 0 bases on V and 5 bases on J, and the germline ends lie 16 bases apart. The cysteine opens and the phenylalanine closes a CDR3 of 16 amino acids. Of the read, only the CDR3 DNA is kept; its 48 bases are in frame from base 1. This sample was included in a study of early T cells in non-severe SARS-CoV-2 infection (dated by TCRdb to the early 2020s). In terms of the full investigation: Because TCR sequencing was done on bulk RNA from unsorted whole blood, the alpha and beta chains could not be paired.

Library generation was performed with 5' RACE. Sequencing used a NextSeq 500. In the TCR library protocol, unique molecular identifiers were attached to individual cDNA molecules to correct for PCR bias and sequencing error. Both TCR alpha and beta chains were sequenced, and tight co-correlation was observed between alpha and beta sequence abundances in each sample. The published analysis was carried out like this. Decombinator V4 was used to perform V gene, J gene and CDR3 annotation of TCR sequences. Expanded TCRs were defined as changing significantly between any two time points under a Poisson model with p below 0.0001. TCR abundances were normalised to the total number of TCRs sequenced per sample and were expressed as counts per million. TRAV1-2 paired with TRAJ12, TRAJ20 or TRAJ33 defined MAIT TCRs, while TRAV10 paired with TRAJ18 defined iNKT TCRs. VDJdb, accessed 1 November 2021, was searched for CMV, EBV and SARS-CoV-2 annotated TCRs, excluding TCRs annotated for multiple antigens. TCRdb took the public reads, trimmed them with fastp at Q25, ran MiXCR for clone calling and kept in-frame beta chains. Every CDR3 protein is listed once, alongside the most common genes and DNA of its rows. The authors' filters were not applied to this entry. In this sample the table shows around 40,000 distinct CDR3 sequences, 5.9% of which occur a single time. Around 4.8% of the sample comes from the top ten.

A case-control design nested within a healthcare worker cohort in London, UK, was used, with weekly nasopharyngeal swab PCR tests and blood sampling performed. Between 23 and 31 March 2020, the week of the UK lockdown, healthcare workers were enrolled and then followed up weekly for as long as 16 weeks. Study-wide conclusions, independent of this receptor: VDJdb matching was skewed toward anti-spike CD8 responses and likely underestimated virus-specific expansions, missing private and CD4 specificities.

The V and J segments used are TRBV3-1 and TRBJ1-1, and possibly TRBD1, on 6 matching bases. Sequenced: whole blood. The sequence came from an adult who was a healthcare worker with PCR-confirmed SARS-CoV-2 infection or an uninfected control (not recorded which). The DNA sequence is TGTGCCAGCAGCCAAGATTGGGCTGGGGGCGAGACTGAAGCTTTCTTT. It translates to CASSQDWAGGETEAFF.